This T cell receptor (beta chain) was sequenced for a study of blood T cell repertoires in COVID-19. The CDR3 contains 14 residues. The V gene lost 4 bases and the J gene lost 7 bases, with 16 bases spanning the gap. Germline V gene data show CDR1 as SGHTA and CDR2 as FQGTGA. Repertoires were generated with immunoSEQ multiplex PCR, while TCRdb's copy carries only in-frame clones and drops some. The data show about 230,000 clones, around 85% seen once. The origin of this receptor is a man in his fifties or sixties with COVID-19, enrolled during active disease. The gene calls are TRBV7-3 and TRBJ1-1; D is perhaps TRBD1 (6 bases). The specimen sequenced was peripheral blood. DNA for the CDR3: TGTGCCAGCAGCTCTTTACCGGGACATAGTGAAGCTTTCTTT. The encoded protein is CASSSLPGHSEAFF.